This T cell receptor (beta chain) was sequenced during a study of early T cells in non-severe SARS-CoV-2 infection (dated by TCRdb to 2020 to 2023). For the wider study: Bulk RNA from unsorted whole blood was used for TCR sequencing, so alpha and beta chains could not be paired.

Library prep was done by 5' RACE. TCRdb shows the sequencer as NextSeq 500. To correct for sequencing error and PCR bias, the TCR library protocol tagged individual cDNA molecules with unique molecular identifiers. Both TCR alpha and beta chains were sequenced, and tight co-correlation was observed between alpha and beta sequence abundances in each sample. The source study handled its data this way. Decombinator V4 was used to annotate the V gene, J gene and CDR3 of the TCR sequences. Expanded TCRs were defined as changing significantly between any two time points under a Poisson model with p below 0.0001. TCR abundances were normalised to the total number of TCRs sequenced per sample and expressed as counts per million. MAIT TCRs were defined by TRAV1-2 paired with TRAJ12, TRAJ20 or TRAJ33, and iNKT TCRs by TRAV10 paired with TRAJ18. VDJdb, accessed 1 November 2021, was searched for CMV, EBV and SARS-CoV-2 annotated TCRs, with TCRs annotated for multiple antigens excluded. TCRdb passed the public sequencing reads through fastp at Q25 and MiXCR, retaining productive beta sequences. Rows are combined by CDR3 protein, so each entry shows the most common genes and DNA. TCRdb, rather than the study authors, made the V and J calls. Recorded for this sample are about 60,000 distinct CDR3 sequences; around 13% of them occurred a single time. 4% to 4.5% of the sample is taken by the ten largest.

In the case of this clonotype: Its antigen is unknown. Per-base qualities were not stored, and no clone one base away is much larger.

On the study overall, not on this receptor specifically: VDJdb matching was skewed toward anti-spike CD8 responses and likely underestimated virus-specific expansions, missing private and CD4 specificities.

The CDR3 holds 15 amino acids from the cysteine to the phenylalanine. Only the CDR3 DNA stays, 45 bases, in frame from base 1. V is shortened by 4 bases, J by 6 bases, and the region joining them spans 20 bases. Looking up the germline V gene yields CDR1 SGHRS and CDR2 YFSETQ. Set within a cohort of healthcare workers in London, UK, this nested case-control study involved weekly PCR testing of nasopharyngeal swabs along with blood sampling. Healthcare workers were recruited during the week of the UK lockdown, between 23 and 31 March 2020, and followed weekly for up to roughly 15 weeks. Sequences were obtained from whole blood. The rearrangement combines TRBV5-1 with TRBJ2-7; the D segment is perhaps TRBD1 or TRBD2, each sharing 6 matched bases. The TCR comes from an adult who was a healthcare worker with PCR-confirmed SARS-CoV-2 infection or an uninfected control (not recorded which). The CDR3 amino acid sequence is: CASSPEGVGGVEQYF. The sequenced DNA: TGCGCCAGCAGCCCCGAGGGGGTCGGAGGGGTCGAGCAGTACTTC.